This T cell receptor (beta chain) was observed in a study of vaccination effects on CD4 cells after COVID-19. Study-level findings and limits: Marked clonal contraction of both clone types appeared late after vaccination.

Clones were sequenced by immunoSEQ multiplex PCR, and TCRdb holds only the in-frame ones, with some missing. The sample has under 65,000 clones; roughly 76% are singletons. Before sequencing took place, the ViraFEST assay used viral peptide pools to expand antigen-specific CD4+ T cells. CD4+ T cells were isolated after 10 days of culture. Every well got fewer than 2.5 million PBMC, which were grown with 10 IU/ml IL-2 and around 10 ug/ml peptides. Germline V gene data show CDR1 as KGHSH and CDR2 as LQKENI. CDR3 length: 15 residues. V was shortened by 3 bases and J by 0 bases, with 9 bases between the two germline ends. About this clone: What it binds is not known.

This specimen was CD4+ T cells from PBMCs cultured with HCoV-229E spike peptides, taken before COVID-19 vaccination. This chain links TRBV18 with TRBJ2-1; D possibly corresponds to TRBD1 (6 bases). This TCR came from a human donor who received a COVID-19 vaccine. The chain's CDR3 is CASSPQGSSYNEQFF. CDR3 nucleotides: TGTGCCAGCTCACCTCAGGGGAGCTCCTACAATGAGCAGTTCTTC.